This TCR beta chain is from a study of vaccination and CD4 T cells after COVID-19. Findings and limits, study-wide: There was no significant change from about 20 to 38 median reactive clonotypes.

Treatment defined: roughly 10-day PBMC culture with coronavirus spike peptide pools or control peptides (ViraFEST assay). Germline values: CDR1 SGHRS, CDR2 YFSETQ. The germline V and J ends were trimmed by 5 bases and 3 bases, with 11 bases remaining between them. The CDR3 length is 13 residues. Cultured CD4+ T cell DNA underwent sequencing with the Oncomine TCR Beta short-read assay. TCRdb called the PCR reads again in MiXCR, with one record for every CDR3 protein. The table has about 16,000 distinct CDR3 sequences, approximately 55% seen once. Turning to this clonotype: What it recognizes is unknown.

The specimen sequenced was CD4+ T cells from blood, cultured in vitro. The receptor comes from a human donor who had recovered from COVID-19. V is TRBV5-1 and J is TRBJ1-1; perhaps TRBD1 as D (5 bases). The DNA of the CDR3 is TGCGCCAGCAGGTTACAGGAGGACACTGAAGCTTTCTTT. Its protein product is CASRLQEDTEAFF. Full variable domain (rest looked up from reference TRBV5-1 and TRBJ1-1): KAGVTQTPRYLIKTRGQQVTLSCSPISGHRSVSWYQQTPGQGLQFLFEYFSETQRNKGNFPGRFSGRQFSNSRSEMNVSTLELGDSALYLCASRLQEDTEAFFGQGTRLTVV.